These 26 T cell receptor beta chains share one sample of origin, sequenced in a study of human thymus T cells. Using immunoSEQ multiplex PCR, the repertoire was profiled, and TCRdb retains in-frame clones only, with some absent. The sample has tens of thousands of clones; just over 95% are singletons. Thymus tissue was removed during corrective cardiac surgery. Sequencing used thymus tissue. Source of these receptors: a boy under two years old with a congenital heart defect but otherwise immunologically healthy.

The V call is TRBV27, the J call TRBJ1-1; D perhaps matches TRBD1 (6 bases). This CDR3 has 18 residues. With 2 bases removed from V and 7 bases from J, the gap between germline ends came to 26 bases. The germline gives CDR1 MNHEY, CDR2 SMNVEV (reference sequence). The CDR3 sequence: CASSLRPGEKGTLDEAFF. CDR3 bases: TGTGCCAGCAGTTTACGGCCAGGGGAGAAGGGGACATTGGATGAAGCTTTCTTT.

The chain's CDR3 is CSVAPGRLNTEAFF. For the CDR3, the DNA is TGCAGCGTCGCTCCGGGACGATTGAACACTGAAGCTTTCTTT. The rearrangement links TRBV29-1 to TRBJ1-1, with a weak D call TRBD1 (5 bases). This CDR3 region has 14 residues. CDR1 is SQVTM and CDR2 is ANQGSEA in the germline V gene. Trimming left V 6 bases short and J 0 bases short, with 14 bases between.

CDR3 amino acids: CASSQGGRDNEKLFF. As DNA, the CDR3 is TGCGCCAGCAGCCAAGGTGGCAGGGATAATGAAAAACTGTTTTTT. The chain combines TRBV4-3 with TRBJ1-4; tentatively, D is TRBD1 (5 bases). The CDR3 is 15 residues long. Trimming took off 1 base at V and 4 bases at J, with 10 bases between the two ends. The V gene's germline CDR1 is LGHNA and CDR2 YSLEER.

The chain joins TRBV29-1 to TRBJ2-5, with 7 bases aligning to TRBD1. The CDR3 totals 21 residues. Unmatched junction bases numbered 27, after V lost 5 bases and J lost 0 bases. CDR1 is SQVTM, CDR2 ANQGSEA, per germline. The CDR3 nucleotides read TGCAGCGTTCGAATTGTTCCAGGGCCCGAAGACAGGGTGCCGTACCAAGAGACCCAGTACTTC. Its protein is CSVRIVPGPEDRVPYQETQYF.

This clone was seen only once. The rearrangement joins TRBV28 to TRBJ2-7; 12 positions agree with TRBD1. J gave up 4 bases and V 6 bases, and 19 bases lay outside the gene matches. Germline CDR1 reads MDHEN; CDR2 reads SYDVKM. The CDR3 runs 19 residues. In DNA form, the CDR3 reads TGTGCCAGCAGATCCGGGCCAGGGGACAGGGGGCCCCGTCGTTACGAGCAGTACTTC. Translating gives CASRSGPGDRGPRRYEQYF.

The rearrangement links TRBV28 to TRBJ2-1, with D unresolved. The CDR3 has 15 residues. Germline V gene data show CDR1 as MDHEN and CDR2 as SYDVKM. V was pared by 5 bases and J by 8 bases, with 19 bases between. CDR3 sequence reads: CASSPGGPPEDEQFF. Written as DNA, the CDR3 is TGTGCCAGCAGTCCCGGTGGGCCCCCTGAGGATGAGCAGTTCTTC.

The chain links TRBV28 to TRBJ2-1; 10 bases are shared with TRBD2. This CDR3 region has 15 residues. Germline-derived CDR1 and CDR2 are MDHEN and SYDVKM. J lost 7 bases, V lost 5 bases, and 8 bases had no gene match. The CDR3 reads CASSLGTSDRNEQFF. For the CDR3, the DNA is TGTGCCAGCAGTCTTGGGACTAGCGATCGGAATGAGCAGTTCTTC.

The chain employs TRBV5-4 and TRBJ2-7, with 12 nucleotides matching TRBD2. The CDR3 has 17 residues. Trimming removed 4 bases from V and 2 bases from J; junction bases left unmatched: 10. Germline V lookup: CDR1 SGHNT, CDR2 YYREEE (reference sequence). The CDR3 here is CASSEASGGARTYEQYF. CDR3 DNA sequence: TGTGCCAGCAGCGAGGCTAGCGGGGGGGCTCGTACCTACGAGCAGTACTTC.

The chain combines TRBV10-3 with TRBJ2-1; no clear D. Trimming pared 8 bases from V and 7 bases from J, leaving 3 bases between. Germline CDR1 is ENHRY and CDR2 is SYGVKD. The CDR3 runs to 9 residues. CDR3 nucleotides: TGTGCCATCGGAAATGAGCAGTTCTTC. Translating gives CAIGNEQFF.

This clone was seen once. The chain couples TRBV27 to TRBJ1-5; D is perhaps TRBD1 (6 bases). The germline V and J ends were trimmed by 3 bases and 0 bases, with 9 bases remaining between them. CDR1 and CDR2 (germline): MNHEY, SMNVEV (reference sequence). The CDR3 sequence is 15 residues long. The CDR3 spells CASSLGANSNQPQHF. The CDR3 DNA reads TGTGCCAGCAGTTTGGGGGCGAATAGCAATCAGCCCCAGCATTTT.

This clone showed up just a few times. V is TRBV7-2 and J is TRBJ1-2; maybe TRBD1 (5 bases). The CDR3 is 14 amino acids. Trimming stripped 1 base from V and 4 bases from J, with 10 bases between. Germline V gives CDR1 SGHTA, CDR2 FQGNSA. For the CDR3, the DNA is TGTGCCAGCAGCTTAGATGGGGGATGCTATGGCTACACCTTC. It yields the protein CASSLDGGCYGYTF.

A word on this clone: Other DNA sequences in the sample encode the same CDR3. The chain recombines TRBV18 with TRBJ2-5, with a weak D call TRBD2 (5 bases). V was trimmed by 2 bases and J by 7 bases, leaving 5 bases between them. The CDR3 has 11 residues. Germline V gene data show CDR1 as KGHSH and CDR2 as LQKENI. This chain's CDR3 is CASSPGGTQYF. CDR3 coding DNA: TGTGCCAGCTCACCAGGAGGGACCCAGTACTTC.

The chain carries TRBV21-1 and TRBJ1-6; the table gives TRBD1 as D, unverified against the DNA. TRBV21-1 is assigned pseudogene status. This CDR3 has 15 residues. The chain's CDR3 is CASSKTDRANSPLHF. DNA for the CDR3: TGTGCCAGCAGCAAAACGGACAGGGCCAATTCACCCCTCCACTTT.

The rearrangement links TRBV23-1 to TRBJ2-4, with TRBD2 matching 12 bases. TRBV23-1 is an ORF; its function is uncertain. The CDR3 loop spans 20 amino acids. J was trimmed by 0 bases and V by 4 bases; bases with no gene match: 13. Here the CDR3 DNA reads TGCGCCAGCAGTCCCAATTGGCTAGCGGGGGGGAAGCTAGCCAAAAACATTCAGTACTTC. It encodes CASSPNWLAGGKLAKNIQYF.

Only one count was recorded for this clone. The chain joins TRBV25-1 to TRBJ1-1; D possibly corresponds to TRBD1 (5 bases). Germline CDR1 and CDR2: MGHDK and SYGVNS. V was trimmed by 0 bases and J by 4 bases, leaving 18 bases between them. CDR3 size: 17 residues. The CDR3: CASSEYDRGSEGTEAFF. As DNA, the CDR3 is TGTGCCAGCAGTGAATACGATCGGGGCTCTGAGGGCACTGAAGCTTTCTTT.

The chain employs TRBV2 and TRBJ2-1; 10 bases are a match to TRBD2. J gave up 2 bases and V 5 bases, and 3 bases lay outside the gene matches. The CDR3 is made up of 15 amino acids. The germline V gene has CDR1 SNHLY and CDR2 FYNNEI. In nucleotides, the CDR3 is TGTGCCAGCAGTTCAGCGGGAGGGGCCTACAATGAGCAGTTCTTC. It codes for CASSSAGGAYNEQFF.

The CDR3 spells CASSDSDRGNTGELFF. CDR3 bases: TGTGCCAGCAGTGATTCGGACAGGGGGAACACCGGGGAGCTGTTTTTT. The V and J genes are TRBV25-1 and TRBJ2-2, with 9 bases aligning to TRBD1. Trimming at V came to 3 bases and at J to 1 base, leaving 3 bases not matched to a gene. The CDR3 is 16 residues long. The germline V gene encodes CDR1 MGHDK and CDR2 SYGVNS.

This chain connects TRBV5-6 to TRBJ2-7, with 9 bases identical to TRBD1. The germline CDR1 and CDR2 sequences are SGHDT and YYEEEE. V dropped 4 bases and J dropped 0; count of bases not matched to a gene: 17. The CDR3 runs to 19 residues. CDR3: CASSGVFIFRDRVSYEQYF. The CDR3 DNA sequence: TGTGCCAGCAGCGGTGTTTTTATATTCCGGGACAGGGTCTCCTACGAGCAGTACTTC. The variable domain in full, with the rest retrieved from reference TRBV5-6 and TRBJ2-7, is DAGVTQSPTHLIKTRGQQVTLRCSPKSGHDTVSWYQQALGQGPQFIFQYYEEEERQRGNFPDRFSGHQFPNYSSELNVNALLLGDSALYLCASSGVFIFRDRVSYEQYFGPGTRLTVT.

CDR3: CASAMRDQPQHF. Written as DNA, the CDR3 is TGTGCCAGCGCCATGCGGGATCAGCCCCAGCATTTT. This chain joins TRBV28 and TRBJ1-5; D is undetermined. Trimming took off 8 bases at V and 5 bases at J, with 10 bases between the two ends. CDR3 length equals 12 residues. Germline-derived CDR1 and CDR2 are MDHEN and SYDVKM. The whole variable domain, remainder taken from reference TRBV28 and TRBJ1-5, is DVKVTQSSRYLVKRTGEKVFLECVQDMDHENMFWYRQDPGLGLRLIYFSYDVKMKEKGDIPEGYSVSREKKERFSLILESASTNQTSMYLCASAMRDQPQHFGDGTRLSIL.

J is TRBJ2-7 and V is TRBV4-1; 8 nucleotides match TRBD2. Trimming at V came to 1 base and at J to 1 base, leaving 9 bases not matched to a gene. The CDR3 loop spans 17 amino acids. The V gene's germline CDR1 is MGHRA and CDR2 YSYEKL. The DNA of the CDR3 is TGCGCCAGCAGCCAAGCCTCGCCTTCGGGGGGGTCCTACGAGCAGTACTTC. This codes for CASSQASPSGGSYEQYF.

The rearrangement links TRBV11-3 to TRBJ2-4, with D maybe TRBD2 (5 bases). CDR1 is SGHNT and CDR2 is YENEEA in the germline V gene. Trimming took off 5 bases at V and 6 bases at J, with 20 bases between the two ends. The CDR3 extends over 16 amino acids. CDR3 coding DNA: TGTGCCAGCAGCCCCGGGAAGGCAGGCCGGGGAAACATTCAGTACTTC. Its protein is CASSPGKAGRGNIQYF.

The rearrangement links TRBV11-2 to TRBJ1-3; the D is unclear. V was pared by 3 bases and J by 4 bases, with 4 bases between. The CDR3 extends over 12 amino acids. Germline CDR1 SGHAT, CDR2 FQNNGV. DNA for the CDR3: TGTGCCAGCAGCTTCGGAGGAAACACCATATATTTT. Translated, it gives CASSFGGNTIYF.

This clone was detected once. The chain couples TRBV19 to TRBJ2-7, with TRBD2 matching 13 bases. J lost 4 bases, V lost 5 bases, and 8 bases had no gene match. CDR1 and CDR2 from the germline V gene are LNHDA and SQIVND (reference sequence). This CDR3 has 16 residues. The CDR3 is CASSPPGLAGPYEQYF. As DNA, the CDR3 is TGTGCCAGTAGTCCCCCGGGACTAGCGGGACCGTACGAGCAGTACTTC.

V usage is TRBV2 and J usage is TRBJ2-7; 8 bases line up with TRBD1. The CDR3 runs 16 residues. Germline-derived CDR1 and CDR2 are SNHLY and FYNNEI. With V trimmed by 6 bases and J by 4 bases, 14 bases remained unmatched. CDR3 sequence (DNA): TGTGCCAGCAGGAAGCACTGGACAGGGACCCCTTACGAGCAGTACTTC. This sequence encodes CASRKHWTGTPYEQYF.

The chain is built from TRBV19 and TRBJ2-2; 15 bases map to TRBD2. Trimming took 7 bases from V and 7 from J; bases not matched to a gene: 10. In germline, CDR1 is LNHDA, CDR2 SQIVND (reference sequence). The CDR3 covers 17 residues. The CDR3 protein is CASTRWTSGGAFGELFF. The CDR3 bases are TGTGCCAGTACCCGTTGGACTAGCGGGGGGGCCTTCGGGGAGCTGTTTTTT.

This chain joins TRBV6-5 and TRBJ1-4; 8 positions match TRBD1. Germline CDR1 is MNHEY and CDR2 is SVGAGI. The trim removed 5 bases at V and 15 bases at J, leaving 17 bases unmatched. CDR3 length: 15 residues. CDR3 DNA: TGTGCCAGCAGTCCGGACAGGGCGCGTATGAAAAGGGTGTTTTTT. As protein: CASSPDRARMKRVFF.